Listed below are T cell receptor beta chains from one sample, sequenced in a study of type 1 regulatory T cells. These TCRs' antigens remain unknown. MiXCR, applied by TCRdb to the reads, yields one record per CDR3 protein. The table includes about 14,000 distinct CDR3 sequences, roughly 13% detected once. The sequencing sample was made of cultured T cells, either the whole culture or a sorted T cell fraction (not recorded which). Source of these receptors: a human donor in good health. Both conserved end residues are part of each CDR3. Fields, in order: J gene, V gene, clone size, D gene, CDR3 DNA, CDR3 protein. The D gene is left open where the match is weak. Size is omitted from some rows. Given values are once, few, many or a class for expanded clones.

TRBJ1-1	TRBV12-3/TRBV12-4	many	.	TGTGCCAGCAGTTTGCAGCACAGTACCTCTGAAGCTTTCTTT	CASSLQHSTSEAFF
TRBJ2-2	TRBV5-1	medium-sized	.	TGCGCCAGCAGCTTGCGGACCCCTTCGAACACCGGGGAGCTGTTTTTT	CASSLRTPSNTGELFF
TRBJ2-5	TRBV5-1	.	TRBD1	TGCGCCAGCAGCTTGGGTGCAGGGGGCGCGGAGACCCAGTACTTC	CASSLGAGGAETQYF
TRBJ2-5	TRBV6-6	.	.	TGTGCCAGCTTGCGGGGTTTACAAGAGACCCAGTACTTC	CASLRGLQETQYF
TRBJ1-3	TRBV5-4	many	.	TGTGCCAGCAGCTTTACAGGGACTGGAAACACCATATATTTT	CASSFTGTGNTIYF
TRBJ2-4	TRBV20-1	many	.	TGCAGTGCTAAAAGGGGGGTCGGCAAAAACATTCAGTACTTC	CSAKRGVGKNIQYF
TRBJ1-2	TRBV29-1	many	TRBD1	TGCAGCGTTGGGGGACAGGGTGTGGGCTATGGCTACACCTTC	CSVGGQGVGYGYTF
TRBJ2-7	TRBV3-1	.	.	TGTGTCAGCAGCCAGGGACGGAAGTACTTC	CVSSQGRKYF
TRBJ2-2	TRBV5-1	many	TRBD2	TGCGCCAGCCGGGACTACTTGAACACCGGGGAGCTGTTTTTT	CASRDYLNTGELFF
TRBJ2-1	TRBV5-1	many	.	TGCGCCAGCAGTTACCGACTCGGCCCTTACAATGAGCAGTTCTTC	CASSYRLGPYNEQFF
TRBJ2-1	TRBV7-9	few	.	TGTGCCAGCAGCGCAACAGGGAGTGGCTACAATGAGCAGTTCTTC	CASSATGSGYNEQFF
TRBJ2-3	TRBV7-9	many	.	TGTGCCAGCAGCTTAAGTGGACAGAGCACAGATACGCAGTATTTT	CASSLSGQSTDTQYF
TRBJ2-3	TRBV29-1	.	.	TGCAGCTCAGCGGAGGGCGGAGGGTTCGATACGCAGTATTTT	CSSAEGGGFDTQYF
TRBJ1-1	TRBV6-2/TRBV6-3	.	.	TGTGCCAGCAGTTACGCGGGGGTGGGCACTGAAGCTTTCTTT	CASSYAGVGTEAFF
TRBJ2-7	TRBV20-1	many	.	TGCAGTGCTAGTGGTGAGGGCGCTTACTCCTACGAGCAGTACTTC	CSASGEGAYSYEQYF
TRBJ2-7	TRBV29-1	many	.	TGCAGCGTTGGTAGCGGTTACGAGCAGTACTTC	CSVGSGYEQYF
TRBJ1-1	TRBV7-3	many	.	TGTGCCAGCAGCCCGGGACGGAACACTGAAGCTTTCTTT	CASSPGRNTEAFF
TRBJ2-7	TRBV7-2	.	TRBD1	TGTGCCAGCACCTCCCCGACCGGGACAGGGACCTACGAGCAGTACTTC	CASTSPTGTGTYEQYF
TRBJ2-1	TRBV29-1	few	TRBD2	TGCAGCGTTCCCGGACTAGTCATAGGGAATGAGCAGTTCTTC	CSVPGLVIGNEQFF
TRBJ2-5	TRBV7-2	many	.	TGTGCCAGCAGCTTAAATCTTGGTGAGACCCAGTACTTC	CASSLNLGETQYF
TRBJ2-7	TRBV30	.	.	TGTGCCTGGAGTGTAGGTGGGAGTTCGTCCGAGCAGTACTTC	CAWSVGGSSSEQYF
TRBJ1-5	TRBV4-1	.	.	TGTGCCAGCAGCCAAGAAGAGTGGTTATACACAGATACGCAGCATTTT	CASSQEEWLYTDTQHF
TRBJ1-2	TRBV5-5	once	TRBD1	TGTGCCAGCAGCTCGACAGGGGGCGGATCGCATGGCTACACCTTC	CASSSTGGGSHGYTF
TRBJ2-1	TRBV6-5	.	.	TGTGCCAGCAGAAAGGGTGGGGGGATTGAGCAGTTCTTC	CASRKGGGIEQFF